The present T cell receptor beta chain was sequenced within a study of blood T cell repertoires in COVID-19 (TCRdb year 2020). Broadly, across the study: The collaborator samples originated in the United States, Italy and Spain and spanned the acute and convalescent phases of COVID-19. The prospective study material was composed of cDNA or gDNA derived from T cells, B-cell-depleted T cells, or PBMCs. The dataset comprised deeply sampled blood TCRbeta repertoires from subjects exposed to, actively infected with, or recovered from COVID-19. A freely available public database, intended as a resource for researchers studying the immune response to SARS-CoV-2, is where the repertoires were released. The samples were drawn from two sources: the first 160 participants of the ongoing ImmuneRACE study, and fewer than 1,500 subjects contributed by 6 global collaborators. A de-identified subject ID, COVID-19 status, age in years and sex were almost always included in the sample metadata. Where available, HLA class I and class II types were taken from metadata supplied by the sample provider and were not determined by assay-based typing. Results the study describes overall, beyond this receptor: How much clinical and demographic metadata was included differed by source and by participant, and the metadata was provided uncurated.

TCRbeta CDR3 regions were amplified from genomic DNA using the immunoSEQ Assay, a bias-controlled multiplex PCR. The authors processed their data as follows. The number of nucleated cells in each sample was estimated from the amplification of reference gene primers within the assay. To quantify the absolute abundance of each unique TCRbeta CDR3 rearrangement, sequence reads were collapsed and filtered. For each sample, productive Simpson clonality was calculated as the square root of Simpson's diversity index over productive rearrangements. Held by TCRdb, this immuneACCESS table contains in-frame sequences only and omits some clones. Under half of the omission traces to an unresolved V gene where checked; the cause of the rest is unknown. V and J calls and clone size are copied from that table; D and trimming were computed from the DNA. The sample has roughly 300,000 clones on record, around 87% of them singletons. The ten largest clones add up to around 7.8% of the sample.

A second Seattle source provided samples from volunteer blood donors who had recovered from COVID-19. Whole blood was collected in K2EDTA tubes by collaborating institutions according to the institutions' own protocols. For TCRbeta analysis, collaborators shipped samples as frozen whole blood, isolated PBMCs, or DNA extracted from either of those sample types. As concerns this clone: The clone's antigen remains unknown. No much larger clone is present one base from it, and per-base qualities are unavailable.

This receptor was identified in a woman in her 50s who had recovered from COVID-19. Sequencing was performed on peripheral blood.

The CDR3 is CASNHRGFAGNTIYF. The base sequence is TGTGCCAGCAACCACAGGGGTTTTGCTGGAAACACCATATATTTT. Recombination linked TRBV7-9 to TRBJ1-3; TRBD1 aligns with 7 central bases. CDR1 and CDR2 are read off the germline V gene (reference sequence) as SEHNR and FQNEAQ. V loses 7 bases at its end and J loses 2 bases; junction bases beyond the gene matches: 8. Measured from the cysteine to the phenylalanine, the CDR3 is 15 residues long. Only the CDR3 DNA is retained, 45 bases long and in frame from the first base.